Following are 26 T cell receptor beta chains from one sample sequenced in a study of blood T cell repertoires in COVID-19. Some clones are missing from TCRdb's copy, which holds only in-frame ones; the method was immunoSEQ multiplex PCR. Of around 80,000 clones listed, approximately 80% are singletons. The sequencing sample was made of peripheral blood. The receptor source for this set is a human donor in a cohort sampled during active COVID-19.

This rearrangement joins TRBV28 to TRBJ2-1, with a tentative D call TRBD2 (7 bases). The V end lost 2 bases, the J end lost 0 bases, and 17 bases lay between the germline ends. The CDR3 has 18 residues. The germline CDR1 and CDR2 sequences are MDHEN and SYDVKM. Here the CDR3 reads CASSLRGATTVSYNEQFF. CDR3 nucleotides: TGTGCCAGCAGTTTACGGGGGGCCACGACAGTCTCCTACAATGAGCAGTTCTTC.

This chain joins TRBV27 and TRBJ2-7; D perhaps matches TRBD2 (6 bases). The germline gives CDR1 MNHEY, CDR2 SMNVEV (reference sequence). The CDR3 sequence is 16 residues long. Trimming pared 8 bases from V and 3 bases from J, leaving 23 bases between. Here the CDR3 reads CASRSLGLTTVYEQYF. CDR3 nucleotide sequence: TGTGCCAGCCGATCATTGGGACTCACTACCGTCTACGAGCAGTACTTC.

The J gene is TRBJ1-6, the V gene TRBV6-5, with a tentative D call TRBD1 (6 bases). V shed 7 bases and J shed 7 bases, with 17 bases lying between them. This CDR3 is built from 15 residues. CDR1 and CDR2 (germline): MNHEY, SVGAGI. CDR3 DNA: TGTGCCAGCACCACGACAGGCGGACTCAATTCACCCCTCCACTTT. Translation: CASTTTGGLNSPLHF.

This clone has just one count. The gene calls are TRBV24-1 and TRBJ2-5; no clear D. Trimming shortened V by 4 bases and J by 2 bases, and 16 bases separated the two germline ends. Germline V CDR1 and CDR2: KGHDR, SFDVKD. This CDR3 has 16 residues. Here the CDR3 reads CATSEPLRVSQETQYF. The DNA for the CDR3 is TGTGCCACCAGTGAACCCTTACGGGTCAGTCAAGAGACCCAGTACTTC.

The chain uses TRBV28 and TRBJ2-7, with 9 bases fitting TRBD1. Trimming took 6 bases from V and 7 from J; bases not matched to a gene: 4. Looked up from germline, CDR1 is MDHEN and CDR2 is SYDVKM. The CDR3 runs to 12 residues. The CDR3 DNA reads TGTGCCAGCAGAACCGGGACAGGGGAGCAGTACTTC. Its translation is CASRTGTGEQYF.

The chain recombines TRBV18 with TRBJ2-1; tentative D call: TRBD1 (5 bases). Trimming took 4 bases from V and 0 from J, leaving 10 bases between them. The germline V gene has CDR1 KGHSH and CDR2 LQKENI. The CDR3 spans 15 residues. CDR3 in amino acids: CASSQGPNSYNEQFF. CDR3 coding DNA: TGTGCCAGCTCACAGGGGCCGAACTCCTACAATGAGCAGTTCTTC.

The V gene is TRBV5-1, the J gene TRBJ2-7; a possible D gene is TRBD2 (6 bases). The CDR3 loop spans 14 amino acids. The V and J ends lost 7 bases and 4 bases respectively, with 18 bases between them. Looked up from germline, CDR1 is SGHRS and CDR2 is YFSETQ. CDR3 protein: CASRIRDGTYEQYF. The DNA of the CDR3 is TGCGCCAGCCGGATCCGGGACGGGACTTACGAGCAGTACTTC.

The V and J genes are TRBV28 and TRBJ2-7; no firm D call. This CDR3 comprises 14 residues. Germline V gene data show CDR1 as MDHEN and CDR2 as SYDVKM. V shed 7 bases and J shed 0 bases, with 13 bases lying between them. CDR3 residues: CASTVYGSSYEQYF. DNA of the CDR3: TGTGCCAGCACAGTTTATGGCAGCTCCTACGAGCAGTACTTC.

This clone was detected only a few times. The chain is built from TRBV6-6 and TRBJ1-3, with TRBD1 as a possible D gene (6 bases). The V gene's germline CDR1 is MNHNY and CDR2 SVGAGI (reference sequence). V lost 4 bases and J lost 0, with 10 bases in between. The CDR3 contains 15 residues. CDR3 sequence reads: CASSFGQSSGNTIYF. CDR3 nucleotides: TGTGCCAGCAGTTTCGGACAGAGCTCTGGAAACACCATATATTTT.

The chain carries TRBV7-3 and TRBJ2-1; 10 bases are a match to TRBD2. This CDR3 is built from 16 residues. The V gene end was trimmed by 5 bases and the J gene end by 2 bases; junction bases not matched to a gene: 6. The germline V gene encodes CDR1 SGHTA and CDR2 FQGTGA. The CDR3 bases are TGTGCCAGCAGCGTCGATAGCGGGAGGACCTACAATGAGCAGTTCTTC. Translating it yields CASSVDSGRTYNEQFF.

V is TRBV5-8 and J is TRBJ2-4, with D tentatively TRBD2 (6 bases). This CDR3 contains 17 residues. V was shortened by 0 bases and J by 0 bases, with 13 bases between the two germline ends. Germline CDR1 reads SGHTS; CDR2 reads YDEGEE. This CDR3 reads CASSLESGGLAKNIQYF. CDR3 coding DNA: TGTGCCAGCAGCTTGGAGTCTGGGGGACTAGCCAAAAACATTCAGTACTTC. The variable domain in full, completed from reference TRBV5-8 and TRBJ2-4, reads EAGVTQSPTHLIKTRGQQATLRCSPISGHTSVYWYQQALGLGLQFLLWYDEGEERNRGNFPPRFSGRQFPNYSSELNVNALELEDSALYLCASSLESGGLAKNIQYFGAGTRLSVL.

The rearrangement joins TRBV5-4 to TRBJ2-5; D is perhaps TRBD1 (6 bases). From germline, CDR1 is SGHNT and CDR2 YYREEE (reference sequence). The CDR3 spans 14 residues. V lost 0 bases to trimming and J lost 3 bases, with 9 bases between them. This CDR3 reads CASSLGGLKETQYF. The CDR3 region has the DNA TGTGCCAGCAGCTTGGGGGGGCTAAAAGAGACCCAGTACTTC.

The rearrangement uses TRBV6-6 and TRBJ1-2; no firm D call. Trimming pared 0 bases from V and 4 bases from J, leaving 12 bases between. Germline CDR1 reads MNHNY; CDR2 reads SVGAGI (reference sequence). This CDR3 has 15 residues. This CDR3 reads CASSYSSTPGYGYTF. The CDR3 bases are TGTGCCAGCAGTTACTCGAGTACGCCGGGCTATGGCTACACCTTC.

This rearrangement joins TRBV18 to TRBJ1-2; tentative D call: TRBD1 (5 bases). The CDR3 covers 14 residues. The germline V and J ends were trimmed by 3 bases and 0 bases, with 8 bases remaining between them. CDR1 KGHSH and CDR2 LQKENI come from the germline V gene. This CDR3 reads CASSPPGANYGYTF. CDR3 sequence (DNA): TGTGCCAGCTCACCCCCGGGGGCTAACTATGGCTACACCTTC.

The chain uses TRBV11-1 and TRBJ2-6; D remains ambiguous. V was shortened by 3 bases and J by 1 base, with 4 bases between the two germline ends. Looked up from germline, CDR1 is SGHAT and CDR2 is FQDESV (reference sequence). CDR3 size: 14 residues. The CDR3 DNA reads TGTGCCAGCAGCTTCCAATCTGGGGCCAACGTCCTGACTTTC. It yields the protein CASSFQSGANVLTF.

The gene calls are TRBV29-1 and TRBJ2-5; D might be TRBD1 (5 bases). There are 12 residues in the CDR3. From germline, CDR1 is SQVTM and CDR2 ANQGSEA. Deletions cut 3 bases from V and 3 bases from J, with 8 bases between. CDR3 DNA: TGCAGCGTTGATGTAGGGGAAGAGACCCAGTACTTC. Residues: CSVDVGEETQYF.

The chain has TRBV25-1 and TRBJ2-1; TRBD2 might be the D (6 bases). V was shortened by 0 bases and J by 4 bases, with 10 bases between the two germline ends. This CDR3 is built from 15 residues. CDR1 is MGHDK and CDR2 is SYGVNS in the germline V gene. CDR3: CASSEYRGGYNEQFF. CDR3 coding DNA: TGTGCCAGCAGTGAATATCGTGGGGGGTACAATGAGCAGTTCTTC.

The J gene is TRBJ2-6, the V gene TRBV9, with a tentative D call TRBD1 (7 bases). Trimming cost V 1 base and J 0 bases, with 11 bases left between them. This CDR3 region has 17 residues. Looked up from germline, CDR1 is SGDLS and CDR2 is YYNGEE. The CDR3 sequence: CASSVSQGGSGANVLTF. The CDR3 region has the DNA TGTGCCAGCAGCGTAAGCCAGGGGGGCTCTGGGGCCAACGTCCTGACTTTC.

The gene calls are TRBV27 and TRBJ1-5; tentative D call: TRBD1 (6 bases). Germline V gene sequence: CDR1 MNHEY, CDR2 SMNVEV (reference sequence). V lost 5 bases, J lost 2 bases, and 13 bases lay in between. CDR3 length: 15 amino acids. The chain's CDR3 is CASSPPDSRNQPQHF. The CDR3 DNA is TGTGCCAGCAGTCCCCCGGACAGCCGCAATCAGCCCCAGCATTTT.

The chain couples TRBV6-6 to TRBJ1-6; D is uncertain. Per germline, CDR1 MNHNY and CDR2 SVGAGI (reference sequence). The CDR3 contains 16 residues. The ends were cut back, 0 bases at V and 5 bases at J, with 11 bases in the middle. The CDR3 nucleotides are TGTGCCAGCAGTTACTCTACAGACCCAAATAATTCACCCCTCCACTTT. Its protein is CASSYSTDPNNSPLHF.

The chain uses TRBV7-2 and TRBJ2-7; 8 nucleotides agree with TRBD1. This CDR3 has 15 amino acids. CDR1 SGHTA and CDR2 FQGNSA come from the germline V gene. After removal of 4 bases from V and 0 bases from J, the junction contained 5 bases not matched to a gene. CDR3 amino acids: CASSSRTGSSYEQYF. CDR3 DNA sequence: TGTGCCAGCAGCTCTCGGACAGGGAGCTCCTACGAGCAGTACTTC.

This clone has only a few counts. V is TRBV18 and J is TRBJ2-3, with a possible D match to TRBD1 (6 bases). V dropped 2 bases and J dropped 4 bases, with 13 bases sitting between them. The germline gives CDR1 KGHSH, CDR2 LQKENI. The CDR3 has 15 amino acids. The CDR3 region has the DNA TGTGCCAGCTCACCAAGGGCAGGGGAAGCAGATACGCAGTATTTT. It specifies CASSPRAGEADTQYF.

The V gene is TRBV27, the J gene TRBJ2-7; D not resolved. The CDR3 runs 17 residues. V dropped 5 bases and J dropped 4 bases, with 24 bases sitting between them. Per germline, CDR1 MNHEY and CDR2 SMNVEV (reference sequence). The CDR3 sequence: CASSRGMRIPSGYEQYF. DNA of the CDR3: TGTGCCAGCAGTCGAGGAATGAGGATACCCTCTGGGTACGAGCAGTACTTC.

This clone was observed once. The chain links TRBV5-4 to TRBJ1-4, with D maybe TRBD1 (5 bases). This CDR3 spans 13 amino acids. V was clipped by 9 bases and J by 5 bases, with 14 bases between them. Germline V gives CDR1 SGHNT, CDR2 YYREEE (reference sequence). DNA for the CDR3: TGTGCCACCCAACTGGGGCCAAATGAAAAACTGTTTTTT. It specifies CATQLGPNEKLFF.

The V and J genes are TRBV4-1 and TRBJ2-3; TRBD2 matches 12 bases. CDR1 and CDR2 (germline): MGHRA, YSYEKL. V trimming: 4 bases; J trimming: 5 bases; junction bases outside the gene matches: 13. This CDR3 is built from 18 residues. DNA for the CDR3: TGCGCCAGCAGCCCTATTTCTAGCGGGAGGGCGATGATAGATACGCAGTATTTT. This codes for CASSPISSGRAMIDTQYF.

The chain recombines TRBV5-1 with TRBJ2-7, with a possible D match to TRBD2 (6 bases). This CDR3 is built from 13 residues. In germline, CDR1 is SGHRS, CDR2 YFSETQ. V was pared by 2 bases and J by 1 base, with 7 bases between. The CDR3 region is CASSFGGSYEQYF. The CDR3 DNA is TGCGCCAGCAGCTTCGGGGGTTCCTACGAGCAGTACTTC.